This is a list of T cell receptor beta chains from one sample in a study of glioma-infiltrating T cells. One entry per CDR3 protein results from TCRdb running MiXCR on the multiplex PCR reads. The table records about 190,000 distinct CDR3 sequences, roughly a third of them present only once. Sequencing was carried out using glioma tissue, nonneoplastic brain tissue, or PBMCs (not recorded which). The receptor set was obtained from a human donor with low-grade glioma or glioblastoma, undergoing nonglioma brain surgery, or in good health (not recorded which). Both conserved end residues are part of each CDR3. Each record gives: CDR3 length, J gene, V gene, D gene, clone size, CDR3 protein, CDR3 DNA. The D gene is left open where the match is weak. Rows give clone size only sometimes, using once, few, many, or a class for an expanded clone.

CDR3 length: 13
J gene: TRBJ1-1
V gene: TRBV30
D gene: NA
clone size: NA
CDR3 protein: CAWSLGLNTEAFF
CDR3 DNA: TGTGCCTGGAGTCTGGGACTTAACACTGAAGCTTTCTTT

CDR3 length: 16
J gene: TRBJ2-1
V gene: TRBV3-1
D gene: NA
clone size: many
CDR3 protein: CASSPLGAIGTNEQFF
CDR3 DNA: TGTGCCAGCAGCCCTCTGGGGGCTATAGGGACCAATGAGCAGTTCTTC

CDR3 length: 12
J gene: TRBJ2-3
V gene: TRBV20-1
D gene: NA
clone size: many
CDR3 protein: CSATPVEDTQYF
CDR3 DNA: TGCAGTGCTACTCCGGTTGAGGATACGCAGTATTTT

CDR3 length: 15
J gene: TRBJ1-1
V gene: TRBV24-1
D gene: TRBD1
clone size: many
CDR3 protein: CATSDSRQGNTEAFF
CDR3 DNA: TGTGCCACCAGTGACTCTCGACAGGGGAACACTGAAGCTTTCTTT

CDR3 length: 16
J gene: TRBJ2-3
V gene: TRBV24-1
D gene: NA
clone size: many
CDR3 protein: CATSDLGGGPTDTQYF
CDR3 DNA: TGTGCCACCAGTGACCTAGGGGGGGGGCCGACAGATACGCAGTATTTT

CDR3 length: 17
J gene: TRBJ2-1
V gene: TRBV12-3/TRBV12-4
D gene: TRBD2
clone size: NA
CDR3 protein: CASSLGLPGLAGNEQFF
CDR3 DNA: TGTGCCAGCAGTTTAGGCCTTCCGGGACTAGCGGGAAATGAGCAGTTCTTC

CDR3 length: 15
J gene: TRBJ2-7
V gene: TRBV27
D gene: TRBD2
clone size: once
CDR3 protein: CASSLGLASSYEQYF
CDR3 DNA: TGTGCCAGCAGTTTAGGACTAGCGAGCTCCTACGAGCAGTACTTC

CDR3 length: 15
J gene: TRBJ2-1
V gene: TRBV20-1
D gene: TRBD2
clone size: many
CDR3 protein: CSARDLITSDNEQFF
CDR3 DNA: TGCAGTGCTAGAGATCTCATAACTAGCGACAATGAGCAGTTCTTC

CDR3 length: 13
J gene: TRBJ2-1
V gene: TRBV5-1
D gene: TRBD2
clone size: NA
CDR3 protein: CASMGTTTNEQFF
CDR3 DNA: TGCGCCAGCATGGGGACTACTACCAATGAGCAGTTCTTC

CDR3 length: 16
J gene: TRBJ2-3
V gene: TRBV6-1
D gene: TRBD2
clone size: many
CDR3 protein: CASRQTSGRVTDTQYF
CDR3 DNA: TGTGCCAGCAGACAAACTAGCGGGAGGGTCACAGATACGCAGTATTTT

CDR3 length: 14
J gene: TRBJ1-5
V gene: TRBV7-9
D gene: NA
clone size: many
CDR3 protein: CASSLQGLGQPQHF
CDR3 DNA: TGTGCCAGCAGCTTACAGGGCCTGGGTCAGCCCCAGCATTTT

CDR3 length: 13
J gene: TRBJ1-2
V gene: TRBV24-1
D gene: TRBD1
clone size: many
CDR3 protein: CATSEGQGAGYTF
CDR3 DNA: TGTGCCACCAGTGAAGGGCAGGGGGCTGGCTACACCTTC

CDR3 length: 13
J gene: TRBJ2-2
V gene: TRBV6-1
D gene: TRBD1
clone size: NA
CDR3 protein: CARRGPDGGELFF
CDR3 DNA: TGTGCCCGCAGGGGGCCCGATGGCGGGGAGCTATTTTTT

CDR3 length: 15
J gene: TRBJ1-6
V gene: TRBV10-3
D gene: NA
clone size: many
CDR3 protein: CAISESSGQQSPLHF
CDR3 DNA: TGTGCCATCAGTGAGTCGAGCGGCCAACAATCCCCCCTCCACTTT

CDR3 length: 17
J gene: TRBJ1-1
V gene: TRBV6-2/TRBV6-3
D gene: NA
clone size: NA
CDR3 protein: CASSYSGTLRTDQGAFF
CDR3 DNA: TGTGCCAGCAGTTACTCGGGGACGCTTCGGACAGACCAAGGAGCTTTCTTT

CDR3 length: 11
J gene: TRBJ2-3
V gene: TRBV10-3
D gene: NA
clone size: many
CDR3 protein: CATLRTDTQYF
CDR3 DNA: TGTGCCACCTTACGTACAGATACGCAGTATTTT

CDR3 length: 11
J gene: TRBJ2-7
V gene: TRBV18
D gene: NA
clone size: many
CDR3 protein: CASARYYEQYF
CDR3 DNA: TGTGCCAGCGCACGTTACTACGAGCAGTACTTC

CDR3 length: 15
J gene: TRBJ2-1
V gene: TRBV5-1
D gene: TRBD2
clone size: NA
CDR3 protein: CASSLVASGTNEQFF
CDR3 DNA: TGCGCCAGCAGCTTGGTCGCTAGCGGGACCAATGAGCAGTTCTTC

CDR3 length: 14
J gene: TRBJ1-2
V gene: TRBV7-9
D gene: NA
clone size: many
CDR3 protein: CASSREGPDRGYTF
CDR3 DNA: TGTGCCAGCAGCCGAGAGGGCCCCGATCGTGGCTACACCTTC

CDR3 length: 15
J gene: TRBJ1-3
V gene: TRBV28
D gene: NA
clone size: many
CDR3 protein: CASSNLPVRGDTIYF
CDR3 DNA: TGTGCCAGCAGTAACCTCCCTGTAAGGGGGGACACCATATATTTT

CDR3 length: 19
J gene: TRBJ2-3
V gene: TRBV4-2
D gene: TRBD2
clone size: many
CDR3 protein: CASSQGQPGLSTRTDTQYF
CDR3 DNA: TGTGCCAGCAGCCAAGGCCAACCGGGACTATCGACACGGACAGATACGCAGTATTTT

CDR3 length: 14
J gene: TRBJ2-5
V gene: TRBV5-1
D gene: NA
clone size: few
CDR3 protein: CASSIRGDQETQYF
CDR3 DNA: TGCGCCAGCAGTATTAGGGGTGATCAAGAGACCCAGTACTTC

CDR3 length: 14
J gene: TRBJ2-1
V gene: TRBV2
D gene: NA
clone size: NA
CDR3 protein: CATDPGIRLNEQFF
CDR3 DNA: TGTGCCACTGATCCCGGGATCCGTCTCAATGAGCAGTTCTTC

CDR3 length: 14
J gene: TRBJ1-2
V gene: TRBV28
D gene: NA
clone size: many
CDR3 protein: CASSLGTEYYGYTF
CDR3 DNA: TGTGCCAGCAGCCTCGGGACGGAATACTATGGCTACACCTTC

CDR3 length: 14
J gene: TRBJ2-1
V gene: TRBV11-1
D gene: NA
clone size: NA
CDR3 protein: CASSGGTSYNEQFF
CDR3 DNA: TGTGCCAGCAGCGGCGGGACCTCCTACAATGAGCAGTTCTTC

CDR3 length: 15
J gene: TRBJ2-1
V gene: TRBV5-1
D gene: NA
clone size: NA
CDR3 protein: CASSLGTGPYNEQFF
CDR3 DNA: TGCGCCAGCAGCTTGGGGACGGGACCCTACAATGAGCAGTTCTTC

CDR3 length: 14
J gene: TRBJ1-5
V gene: TRBV27
D gene: NA
clone size: many
CDR3 protein: CASSLAGHNQPQHF
CDR3 DNA: TGTGCCAGCAGTTTAGCAGGGCACAATCAGCCCCAGCATTTT

CDR3 length: 13
J gene: TRBJ1-5
V gene: TRBV12-3/TRBV12-4
D gene: NA
clone size: NA
CDR3 protein: CASSFRRNQPQHF
CDR3 DNA: TGTGCCAGCAGTTTTCGGAGAAATCAGCCCCAGCATTTT

CDR3 length: 15
J gene: TRBJ2-7
V gene: TRBV29-1
D gene: TRBD1
clone size: NA
CDR3 protein: CSVRRSGQGAGEQYF
CDR3 DNA: TGCAGCGTGCGCCGGTCGGGACAGGGGGCGGGCGAGCAGTACTTC

CDR3 length: 15
J gene: TRBJ1-5
V gene: TRBV28
D gene: TRBD1
clone size: many
CDR3 protein: CASSPGQGGGQPQHF
CDR3 DNA: TGTGCCAGCAGTCCCGGACAGGGCGGAGGTCAGCCCCAGCATTTT

CDR3 length: 16
J gene: TRBJ2-1
V gene: TRBV3-1
D gene: TRBD2
clone size: NA
CDR3 protein: CASRPRTSGRGNEQFF
CDR3 DNA: TGTGCCAGCAGACCGCGGACTAGCGGGAGGGGCAATGAGCAGTTCTTC

CDR3 length: 17
J gene: TRBJ1-1
V gene: TRBV5-1
D gene: TRBD1
clone size: many
CDR3 protein: CASSLFGTAGMNTEAFF
CDR3 DNA: TGCGCCAGCAGCTTGTTCGGGACAGCCGGCATGAACACTGAAGCTTTCTTT

CDR3 length: 14
J gene: TRBJ2-5
V gene: TRBV7-2
D gene: NA
clone size: many
CDR3 protein: CASSFQKRRETQYF
CDR3 DNA: TGTGCCAGCAGCTTCCAGAAGCGTCGAGAGACCCAGTACTTC

CDR3 length: 13
J gene: TRBJ2-7
V gene: TRBV19
D gene: NA
clone size: many
CDR3 protein: CASSTDWGTEQYF
CDR3 DNA: TGTGCCAGTAGTACGGACTGGGGGACCGAGCAGTACTTC

CDR3 length: 14
J gene: TRBJ1-4
V gene: TRBV4-3
D gene: NA
clone size: NA
CDR3 protein: CASRGGGLHEKLFF
CDR3 DNA: TGCGCCAGCAGGGGGGGGGGGCTACATGAAAAACTGTTTTTT

CDR3 length: 14
J gene: TRBJ2-7
V gene: TRBV7-2
D gene: TRBD2
clone size: many
CDR3 protein: CASSFKGLAGEQYF
CDR3 DNA: TGTGCCAGCAGCTTCAAGGGACTAGCGGGTGAGCAGTACTTC

CDR3 length: 13
J gene: TRBJ2-7
V gene: TRBV29-1
D gene: TRBD1
clone size: many
CDR3 protein: CSVGDRPPYEQYF
CDR3 DNA: TGCAGCGTTGGGGACAGGCCTCCCTACGAGCAGTACTTC

CDR3 length: 16
J gene: TRBJ2-7
V gene: TRBV6-2/TRBV6-3
D gene: TRBD2
clone size: many
CDR3 protein: CASTDGGAGRSYEQYF
CDR3 DNA: TGTGCCAGCACCGACGGCGGAGCGGGGCGCTCCTACGAGCAGTACTTC

CDR3 length: 14
J gene: TRBJ1-2
V gene: TRBV5-4
D gene: NA
clone size: many
CDR3 protein: CASSPPRVNYGYTF
CDR3 DNA: TGTGCCAGCAGCCCACCCAGGGTAAACTATGGCTACACCTTC

CDR3 length: 15
J gene: TRBJ2-7
V gene: TRBV12-3/TRBV12-4
D gene: NA
clone size: few
CDR3 protein: CASSSAGAGTYEQYF
CDR3 DNA: TGTGCCAGCAGTTCCGCTGGGGCGGGGACCTACGAGCAGTACTTC

CDR3 length: 17
J gene: TRBJ2-1
V gene: TRBV4-2
D gene: NA
clone size: NA
CDR3 protein: CASSQDRPLSSYNEQFF
CDR3 DNA: TGTGCCAGCAGCCAGGATAGACCGCTATCCTCCTACAATGAGCAGTTCTTC

CDR3 length: 15
J gene: TRBJ2-7
V gene: TRBV18
D gene: NA
clone size: NA
CDR3 protein: CASPPGLTVSYEQYF
CDR3 DNA: TGTGCCAGCCCCCCTGGACTGACCGTCTCCTACGAGCAGTACTTC

CDR3 length: 15
J gene: TRBJ1-4
V gene: TRBV4-3
D gene: NA
clone size: NA
CDR3 protein: CASSHTGPKNEKLFF
CDR3 DNA: TGCGCCAGCAGCCATACTGGGCCGAAGAATGAAAAACTGTTTTTT

CDR3 length: 16
J gene: TRBJ2-1
V gene: TRBV7-9
D gene: TRBD2
clone size: many
CDR3 protein: CASSLGTSGIYNEQFF
CDR3 DNA: TGTGCCAGCAGCTTAGGGACTAGCGGGATATACAATGAGCAGTTCTTC

CDR3 length: 15
J gene: TRBJ1-5
V gene: TRBV20-1
D gene: NA
clone size: many
CDR3 protein: CSARVEYRQDQPQHF
CDR3 DNA: TGCAGTGCTAGGGTCGAATACCGCCAAGATCAGCCCCAGCATTTT

CDR3 length: 15
J gene: TRBJ2-7
V gene: TRBV7-8
D gene: TRBD1
clone size: few
CDR3 protein: CASSLVQGAGYEQYF
CDR3 DNA: TGTGCCAGCAGCTTAGTTCAGGGGGCAGGTTACGAGCAGTACTTC

CDR3 length: 19
J gene: TRBJ2-3
V gene: TRBV11-2
D gene: TRBD2
clone size: many
CDR3 protein: CASSFRGRAMGGITDTQYF
CDR3 DNA: TGTGCCAGCAGCTTCCGCGGGAGGGCGATGGGCGGCATCACAGATACGCAGTATTTT

CDR3 length: 16
J gene: TRBJ2-7
V gene: TRBV9
D gene: NA
clone size: NA
CDR3 protein: CASSAPIRELVYEQYF
CDR3 DNA: TGTGCCAGCAGCGCACCTATTAGAGAGTTGGTTTACGAGCAGTACTTC

CDR3 length: 18
J gene: TRBJ2-5
V gene: TRBV4-3
D gene: TRBD2
clone size: NA
CDR3 protein: CASSQLFQSGRPQETQYF
CDR3 DNA: TGCGCCAGCAGCCAACTCTTCCAGAGCGGGAGACCACAAGAGACCCAGTACTTC

CDR3 length: 13
J gene: TRBJ2-5
V gene: TRBV28
D gene: NA
clone size: medium-sized
CDR3 protein: CASSFNSPETQYF
CDR3 DNA: TGTGCCAGCAGTTTCAACAGCCCAGAGACCCAGTACTTC

CDR3 length: 16
J gene: TRBJ2-1
V gene: TRBV28
D gene: TRBD2
clone size: NA
CDR3 protein: CASSFSLAGGYNEQFF
CDR3 DNA: TGTGCCAGCAGTTTTAGTCTAGCGGGAGGCTACAATGAGCAGTTCTTC